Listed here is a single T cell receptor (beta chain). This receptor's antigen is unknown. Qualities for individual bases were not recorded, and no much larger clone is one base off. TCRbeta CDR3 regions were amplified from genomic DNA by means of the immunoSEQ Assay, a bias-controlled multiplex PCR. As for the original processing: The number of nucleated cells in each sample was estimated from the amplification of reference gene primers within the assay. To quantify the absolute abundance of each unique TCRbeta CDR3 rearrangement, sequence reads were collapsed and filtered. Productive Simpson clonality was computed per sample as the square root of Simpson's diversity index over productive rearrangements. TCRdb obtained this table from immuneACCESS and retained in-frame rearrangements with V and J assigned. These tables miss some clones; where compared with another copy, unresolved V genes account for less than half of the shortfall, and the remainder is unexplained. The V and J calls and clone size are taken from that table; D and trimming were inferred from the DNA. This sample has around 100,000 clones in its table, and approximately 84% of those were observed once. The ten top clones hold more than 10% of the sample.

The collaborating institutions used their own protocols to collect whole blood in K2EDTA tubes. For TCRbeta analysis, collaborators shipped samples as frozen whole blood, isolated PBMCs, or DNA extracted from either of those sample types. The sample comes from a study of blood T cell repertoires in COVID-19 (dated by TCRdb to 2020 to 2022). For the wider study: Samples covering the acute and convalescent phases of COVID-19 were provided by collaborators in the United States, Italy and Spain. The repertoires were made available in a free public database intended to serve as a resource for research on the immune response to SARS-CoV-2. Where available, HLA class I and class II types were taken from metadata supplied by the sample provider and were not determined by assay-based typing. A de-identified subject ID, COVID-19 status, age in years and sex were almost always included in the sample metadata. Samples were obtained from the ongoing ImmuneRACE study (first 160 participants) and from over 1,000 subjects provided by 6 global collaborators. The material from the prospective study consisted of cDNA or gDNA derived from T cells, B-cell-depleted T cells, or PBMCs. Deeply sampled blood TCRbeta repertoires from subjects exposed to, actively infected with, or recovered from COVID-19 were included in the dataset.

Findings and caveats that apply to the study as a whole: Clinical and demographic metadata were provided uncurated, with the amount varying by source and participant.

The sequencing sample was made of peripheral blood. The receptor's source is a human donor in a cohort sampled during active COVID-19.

The DNA sequence is TGTGCCAGCAGCTTAAACAGACTATGGAACAATGAGCAGTTCTTC. Translated, this is CASSLNRLWNNEQFF. This receptor chain uses TRBV7-9 and TRBJ2-1; the best D guess is TRBD2, with 5 bases matching. According to the germline V gene (reference sequence), CDR1 reads SEHNR and CDR2 reads FQNEAQ. V is pared back by 2 bases and J by 5 bases, with 13 bases lying between the germline termini. Including the terminal cysteine and phenylalanine, the CDR3 comprises 15 residues. Only the CDR3 DNA stays, 45 bases, in frame from base 1.